This entry lists 21 T cell receptor beta chains sequenced from one sample in a study of CD4 and CD8 cells across lung adenocarcinoma regions. One entry per CDR3 protein, called by TCRdb with MiXCR from the PCR reads. The sample shows 9,500 to 15,000 distinct CDR3 sequences, 47% of them seen only once. Sequencing used CD8+ T cells from the margin of a lung tumor. The source of these receptors is a male donor with lung adenocarcinoma. The CD4 and CD8 labels of this study may be unreliable.

The CDR3 DNA reads TGTGCCACGGGAATGGGGGGCAAAGATACGCAGTACTTC. This translates into CATGMGGKDTQYF. The V gene is TRBV10-3, the J gene TRBJ2-4; either TRBD1 or TRBD2 may fit D (6 bases each). The V gene lost 10 bases and the J gene lost 13 bases, with 23 bases spanning the gap. CDR3 size: 13 residues. Germline assignment: CDR1 ENHRY and CDR2 SYGVKD.

Within the sample, this clonotype is medium-sized (0.01 to 0.1%). This chain links TRBV19 with TRBJ1-1; 7 nucleotides agree with TRBD1. The CDR3 sequence is 19 residues long. V lost 3 bases to trimming and J lost 4 bases; unmatched junction nucleotides: 20. The V gene's germline CDR1 is LNHDA and CDR2 SQIVND (reference sequence). CDR3: CASSIDRQGWGFSGTEAFF. The DNA for the CDR3 is TGTGCCAGTAGTATCGACCGACAGGGTTGGGGGTTTAGTGGCACTGAAGCTTTCTTT.

V usage is TRBV6-5 and J usage is TRBJ2-1, with no clear D. This CDR3 is built from 15 residues. CDR1 MNHEY and CDR2 SVGAGI come from the germline V gene. Trimming took off 0 bases at V and 13 bases at J, with 19 bases between the two ends. CDR3 bases: TGTGCCAGCAGTTACTCGAAGTGGGCGACAAGAGAACAGTTCTTC. It codes for CASSYSKWATREQFF.

This clonotype was seen a handful of times. The chain couples TRBV10-3 to TRBJ2-1; D gene uncertain. The CDR3 is made up of 13 amino acids. From germline, CDR1 is ENHRY and CDR2 SYGVKD. With 8 bases removed from V and 5 bases from J, the gap between germline ends came to 13 bases. The CDR3 region has the DNA TGTGCCATCCGAGCGTCCACGGACAATGAGCAGTTCTTC. It specifies CAIRASTDNEQFF.

This chain uses TRBV6-1 with TRBJ1-2; D uncertain. This CDR3 spans 13 amino acids. Trimming took off 1 base at V and 3 bases at J, with 6 bases between the two ends. Germline V gene data show CDR1 as MNHNS and CDR2 as SASEGT. This chain's CDR3 is CASSEDLDYGYTF. The CDR3 DNA reads as TGTGCCAGCAGTGAAGATTTGGACTATGGCTACACCTTC.

A note on this clonotype: One end of the junction is discordant with germline, which a read error may explain. This chain joins TRBV12-3 or TRBV12-4 and TRBJ2-2; D is possibly TRBD1 or TRBD2 (5 bases each). The CDR3 has 16 residues. This CDR3 is CASSLRGCATPGELFF. The CDR3 nucleotides read TGTGCCAGCAGTTTACGGGGCTGTGCCACGCCTGGTGAGCTGTTTTTC.

There are many counts of this clonotype. This could be a read error, since a much larger clone is one nucleotide away. The chain employs TRBV10-3 and TRBJ2-1, with D tentatively TRBD1 (5 bases). The end of the DNA aligns better with TRBJ2-7, so the J call may be wrong. This CDR3 comprises 14 residues. Germline-derived CDR1 and CDR2 are ENHRY and SYGVKD. The CDR3 DNA follows: TGTGCCATCAGGGAGACAGTTTCCTACAATGAGCAGTACTTC. It specifies CAIRETVSYNEQYF.

This clonotype came up once. This sequence joins TRBV6-1 and TRBJ2-3; 7 bases map to TRBD2. The tail of the sequence fits TRBJ2-7 better, so the J call may be wrong. The length of the CDR3 is 17 residues. Looked up from germline, CDR1 is MNHNS and CDR2 is SASEGT. CDR3 residues: CASSQGLAGVRSDEQYF. CDR3 DNA: TGTGCCAGCAGCCAGGGCCTCGCGGGAGTTCGCTCCGATGAGCAGTACTTC.

DNA for the CDR3: TGTTCCCGCGACACGGGGCTGGGAGGCACAAACACGCAGTACTTC. Translation gives CSRDTGLGGTNTQYF. The chain combines TRBV6-1 with TRBJ2-4, with D perhaps matching TRBD2 (6 bases). The length of the CDR3 is 15 residues. Per the germline V gene, CDR1 is MNHNS and CDR2 is SASEGT.

This clonotype appeared many times. V gene TRBV27 combines with J gene TRBJ1-5, with D uncertain. From germline, CDR1 is MNHEY and CDR2 SMNVEV (reference sequence). The V gene lost 5 bases and the J gene lost 0 bases, with 8 bases spanning the gap. The CDR3 covers 14 residues. CDR3 DNA: TGTGCCAGCAGTGCAATTTCTAGCAATCAGCCCCAGCATTTT. Protein: CASSAISSNQPQHF.

As concerns this clonotype: An end of the junction does not agree with germline; a read error may underlie this. The CDR3 region has the DNA TGTGCCAGGGGTCTAGGGGGCCGTACGCCAGAGACGCAGTACTTC. This encodes CARGLGGRTPETQYF. The V and J genes are TRBV27 and TRBJ2-5; TRBD1 aligns across 7 bases. The CDR3 spans 15 residues. In germline, CDR1 is MNHEY, CDR2 SMNVEV (reference sequence).

This clonotype showed up many times. Since a much larger clone is just one base distant, this may be a read error. V and J are TRBV6-1 and TRBJ2-1, with D hard to call. V lost 4 bases to trimming and J lost 13 bases, with 20 bases between them. Germline V CDR1 and CDR2: MNHNS, SASEGT. The CDR3 is 14 residues long. CDR3 in amino acids: CASSGPSNQETQFF. CDR3 DNA: TGTGCCAGCAGTGGTCCGAGTAACCAAGAGACCCAGTTCTTC.

The chain employs TRBV7-2 and TRBJ2-1; D is possibly TRBD2 (5 bases). The J call may be wrong; the DNA end is better matched by TRBJ2-7. This CDR3 contains 13 residues. CDR1 SGHTA and CDR2 FQGNSA come from the germline V gene. This CDR3 reads CASSLVASSEQYF. DNA of the CDR3: TGTGCCAGCAGCTTAGTAGCTAGCTCCGAGCAGTACTTC.

This chain connects TRBV6-1 to TRBJ1-1; 9 nucleotides align to TRBD1. The CDR3 contains 14 residues. Germline-derived CDR1 and CDR2 are MNHNS and SASEGT. V shed 8 bases, J shed 1 base, and the junction held 5 bases outside the gene matches. The CDR3 coding sequence is TGTGCCAGCGGACTGACAGGGGGGAACACTGAAGCTTTCTTT. This gives the protein CASGLTGGNTEAFF.

The rearrangement joins TRBV7-6 to TRBJ2-7; 7 positions agree with TRBD1. Germline V gives CDR1 SGHVS, CDR2 FNYEAQ. The CDR3 is 16 residues long. V was pared by 4 bases and J by 6 bases, with 15 bases of the junction left unmatched. The CDR3 reads CASSSPDRVGKGEQYF. The CDR3 DNA follows: TGTGCCAGCAGCTCACCCGACAGGGTCGGAAAAGGCGAGCAGTACTTC.

Many counts were recorded for this clonotype. The chain uses TRBV7-6 and TRBJ2-1, with a possible D match to TRBD2 (6 bases). V lost 1 base to trimming and J lost 3 bases, with 13 bases between them. This CDR3 has 16 amino acids. Germline CDR1 reads SGHVS; CDR2 reads FNYEAQ. CDR3 sequence: CASSLEAGSLYNEQFF. CDR3 in DNA: TGTGCCAGCAGCTTAGAGGCCGGGAGTCTCTACAATGAGCAGTTCTTC.

Regarding this clonotype: The junction departs from germline at one end; a sequencing error may be responsible. This sequence joins TRBV27 and TRBJ2-3; possibly TRBD2 for D (5 bases). The J call may be wrong; the DNA end is better matched by TRBJ2-5. This CDR3 is 14 amino acids long. Germline V gene lookup returns CDR1 MNHEY and CDR2 SMNVEV (reference sequence). The CDR3 sequence is CASSGGRDAETQYF. DNA of the CDR3: TGTGCGAGCAGCGGAGGCCGTGACGCAGAGACCCAGTACTTC.

This clonotype showed up many times. The chain employs TRBV24-1 and TRBJ2-1; 13 bases fit TRBD2. The V segment lost 5 bases and the J segment 13 bases; nucleotides outside the gene matches: 7. From germline, CDR1 is KGHDR and CDR2 SFDVKD. CDR3 length: 14 residues. The CDR3 protein is CATSGGTSGETQFF. CDR3 coding DNA: TGTGCCACCAGTGGTGGGACTAGCGGGGAGACCCAGTTCTTC.

The chain couples TRBV10-2 to TRBJ2-3, with D possibly being TRBD2 (6 bases). The CDR3 length is 14 residues. With 7 bases removed from V and 1 base from J, the gap between germline ends came to 12 bases. CDR1 is WSHSY, CDR2 SAAADI, per germline. The CDR3 spells CASTGTLGTDTQYF. For the CDR3, the DNA is TGCGCCAGCACCGGGACTTTGGGCACAGATACGCAGTATTTT.

Regarding this clonotype: The junction and the germline gene differ at one end; a read error may be behind it. The chain is built from TRBV6-1 and TRBJ2-5; D possibly uses TRBD1 or TRBD2 (6 bases each). In germline, CDR1 is MNHNS, CDR2 SASEGT. The CDR3 has 14 amino acids. As DNA, the CDR3 is TGTGCGGGGCTCGGGGGCGGTGACCAAGAGACGCAGTATTTC. This gives the protein CAGLGGGDQETQYF.

The sample holds a few counts of this clonotype. The gene calls are TRBV7-2 and TRBJ2-3; 11 bases are a match to TRBD2. The CDR3 spans 16 residues. In germline, CDR1 is SGHTA, CDR2 FQGNSA. Trimming at V came to 5 bases and at J to 8 bases, leaving 12 bases not matched to a gene. The CDR3 DNA reads TGTGCCAGCAGCCCCGTAGCGGGAGGGCCACTAGGTACGCAGTATTTT. Amino acid sequence: CASSPVAGGPLGTQYF.